This T cell receptor (beta chain) came from a study of PD-L1 blockade in urothelial cancer. Study overall: Prior chemotherapy regimens per patient numbered 0 to 3.

The CDR3 covers 16 residues. V lost 0 bases, J lost 2 bases, and 8 bases lay in between. Looked up from germline, CDR1 is MNHEY and CDR2 is SVGAGI. Synthetic TCR analog templates were spiked into each PCR. The protocol was immunoSEQ multiplex PCR, while the TCRdb copy is restricted to in-frame clones and leaves out a portion. This sample has more than 45,000 clones, with around 86% found just once. The starting material was PBMCs, obtained around atezolizumab (anti-PD-L1) treatment. V usage is TRBV6-5 and J usage is TRBJ2-6; D is undetermined. This TCR was recovered from a man in his fifties or sixties with urothelial cancer. This CDR3 is CASSYSWATGANVLTF. The CDR3 nucleotides read TGTGCCAGCAGTTACTCGTGGGCAACTGGGGCCAACGTCCTGACTTTC.